This T cell receptor beta chain was profiled in a study of blood T cell repertoires in COVID-19. Study-wide background: Samples of COVID-19 (acute and convalescent) were obtained from the United States, Italy and Spain. Sample material is recorded as cDNA or gDNA derived from T cells, B-cell-depleted T cells, or PBMCs.

Original handling: Nucleated cell number was recorded as an estimate derived from reference gene primer amplification. The method was immunoSEQ multiplex PCR; TCRdb's version includes in-frame clones alone and lacks a portion of them. That table furnishes V, J and clone size, whereas the DNA furnished D and trimming. The table lists just over 85,000 clones, 89% of them singletons. The CDR3 runs to 16 residues. CDR1 KGHSH and CDR2 LQKENI come from the germline V gene. V lost 3 bases to trimming and J lost 1 base, with 15 bases between them. Specimen: peripheral blood. The rearrangement joins TRBV18 to TRBJ1-1; TRBD1 might be the D (5 bases). The sequence derives from a man in his fifties or sixties with acute or convalescent COVID-19. The DNA of the CDR3 is TGTGCCAGCTCACCTTCCGGAACCACAGGGAACACTGAAGCTTTCTTT. This codes for CASSPSGTTGNTEAFF.